One sample yielded the 19 T cell receptor beta chains listed below, sequenced in a study of blood T cells in healthy people across ages. Next came a second PCR, run for about 6 to 12 cycles, which used a sample-barcoded 5' primer along with a J-beta primer mix. One entry per CDR3 protein, called by TCRdb with MiXCR from the 5' RACE reads. The data contain 650,000 to 700,000 distinct CDR3 sequences, about 50% of them singletons. The sample was blood. The source of these receptors is a woman aged 80 or over in good health.

Notes on this clonotype: Being one base from a much bigger clone, this may be a read error. The chain is built from TRBV12-3 or TRBV12-4 and TRBJ2-1; 10 bases match TRBD2. The junction had 9 bases not matched to a gene; V was cut back by 6 bases and J by 7 bases. The CDR3 loop spans 15 amino acids. CDR3 DNA: TGTGCCAGCAGCATTGCGCTAGCGGGGGTAAATGAGCAGTTCTTC. Translation gives CASSIALAGVNEQFF.

The rearrangement uses TRBV24-1 and TRBJ2-3; a possible D gene is TRBD2 (6 bases). The CDR3 has 13 amino acids. CDR1 is KGHDR, CDR2 SFDVKD, per germline. Trimming shortened V by 8 bases and J by 6 bases, and 14 bases separated the two germline ends. The CDR3 DNA is TGTGCCACCAAAGCCAGCGGGTCGGATACGCAGTATTTT. Protein product: CATKASGSDTQYF.

This chain connects TRBV4-3 to TRBJ2-7; D is possibly TRBD2 (7 bases). The CDR3 is 15 amino acids. V was pared by 0 bases and J by 10 bases, with 19 bases between. The V gene's germline CDR1 is LGHNA and CDR2 YSLEER. The CDR3 bases are TGCGCCAGCAGCCAAGATAGTCGGGGGGCCTCCGAACAGTACTTC. It encodes CASSQDSRGASEQYF.

The sample holds many counts of this clonotype. The genes are TRBV2 and TRBJ1-5, with D unresolved. Trimming removed 2 bases at V and 5 bases at J, with 16 bases between. In germline, CDR1 is SNHLY, CDR2 FYNNEI. The CDR3 runs to 16 residues. CDR3 region: CASSESGRTKDQPQHF. CDR3 nucleotides: TGTGCCAGCAGTGAATCAGGACGGACGAAGGATCAGCCCCAGCATTTT.

The chain carries TRBV6-5 and TRBJ1-2, with no clear D. This CDR3 spans 13 amino acids. The V end lost 2 bases, the J end lost 4 bases, and 8 bases lay between the germline ends. Germline CDR1 MNHEY, CDR2 SVGAGI. The CDR3 nucleotides are TGTGCCAGCAGTTACACGCAGCGCTATGGCTACACCTTC. This gives the protein CASSYTQRYGYTF.

This clonotype was recorded many times. V and J are TRBV14 and TRBJ2-6; the D is unclear. Germline loops: CDR1 SGHDN, CDR2 FVKESK. The CDR3 has 14 residues. V lost 5 bases and J lost 0, with 5 bases in between. In nucleotides, the CDR3 is TGTGCCAGCAGCGCCGGCTCTGGGGCCAACGTCCTGACTTTC. Amino acids: CASSAGSGANVLTF. The full variable domain, in which reference TRBV14 and TRBJ2-6 provide the parts outside the CDR3, is EAGVTQFPSHSVIEKGQTVTLRCDPISGHDNLYWYRRVMGKEIKFLLHFVKESKQDESGMPNNRFLAERTGGTYSTLKVQPAELEDSGVYFCASSAGSGANVLTFGAGSRLTVL.

The rearrangement uses TRBV27 and TRBJ1-4, with D perhaps matching TRBD1 (5 bases). Germline V lookup: CDR1 MNHEY, CDR2 SMNVEV (reference sequence). CDR3 length equals 12 residues. The V end was cut by 5 bases, the J end by 11 bases, with 12 bases between. CDR3 sequence: CASSPPGEKLFF. The CDR3, as DNA: TGTGCCAGCAGTCCCCCGGGGGAGAAACTGTTTTTT.

This chain connects TRBV28 to TRBJ2-1; weak D call: TRBD1 (6 bases). The germline CDR1 and CDR2 sequences are MDHEN and SYDVKM. The CDR3 has 16 amino acids. Between the trimmed V and J ends, which lost 6 bases and 9 bases, there was a span of 24 bases. In DNA form, the CDR3 reads TGTGCCAGCAGCTTTCAGCGGCGGGCAGGGGAAAGTGAGCAGTTCTTC. Translating gives CASSFQRRAGESEQFF.

Remarks on this clonotype: A much larger clone lies a single base off, so this may be a read error. This chain joins TRBV4-1 and TRBJ2-1, with 8 bases fitting TRBD1. CDR3 length: 16 residues. Looked up from germline, CDR1 is MGHRA and CDR2 is YSYEKL. CDR3 sequence reads: CASSQEGQVSYNELFF. The DNA for the CDR3 is TGCGCCAGCAGCCAAGAGGGACAGGTCTCCTACAATGAGCTGTTCTTC.

The chain is built from TRBV29-1 and TRBJ2-3, with D perhaps TRBD2 (6 bases). Trimming took off 7 bases at V and 8 bases at J, with 10 bases between the two ends. Per germline, CDR1 SQVTM and CDR2 ANQGSEA. The CDR3 has 10 residues. CDR3 DNA sequence: TGCAGCGCCATTAGCGGTACGCAGTATTTT. Protein product: CSAISGTQYF.

This clonotype was seen a handful of times. The CDR3 DNA follows: TGTGCCAGCAGCTTAATCGGGACCGCGTTCCAAGAGACCCAGTACTTC. Its protein product is CASSLIGTAFQETQYF. This chain connects TRBV11-2 to TRBJ2-5; tentatively, D is TRBD1 or TRBD2 (5 bases each). The CDR3 spans 16 residues. V was trimmed by 2 bases and J by 1 base, leaving 14 bases between them. Germline V lookup: CDR1 SGHAT, CDR2 FQNNGV.

This clonotype was seen repeatedly, ten times or more. V gene TRBV29-1 combines with J gene TRBJ2-5; D unresolved. V was cut by 5 bases and J by 0 bases, with 10 bases left in between. Germline CDR1 and CDR2: SQVTM and ANQGSEA. The CDR3 is 13 amino acids. CDR3 DNA: TGCAGCGTTCGGTCCCTCTACCAAGAGACCCAGTACTTC. Translating gives CSVRSLYQETQYF.

This clonotype was seen at least ten times. This chain joins TRBV7-2 and TRBJ2-1, with TRBD2 matching 8 bases. Unmatched junction bases numbered 8, after V lost 7 bases and J lost 9 bases. Germline values: CDR1 SGHTA, CDR2 FQGNSA. This CDR3 region has 13 residues. The CDR3 region is CASNSLGGAEQFF. The DNA for the CDR3 is TGTGCCAGCAACTCCCTCGGGGGGGCTGAGCAGTTCTTC.

This rearrangement joins TRBV29-1 to TRBJ2-3, with 8 bases matching TRBD2. The CDR3 runs to 15 residues. The ends lost 4 bases at V and 2 bases at J; junction bases unmatched: 8. Germline V gives CDR1 SQVTM, CDR2 ANQGSEA. For the CDR3, the DNA is TGCAGCGTTGGGGACTTAGCGGGGTACACAGATACGCAGTATTTT. This translates into CSVGDLAGYTDTQYF.

Ten or more counts support this clonotype. The gene calls are TRBV5-4 and TRBJ2-3; 10 nucleotides match TRBD2. Germline V lookup: CDR1 SGHNT, CDR2 YYREEE (reference sequence). The CDR3 consists of 12 residues. The V and J ends lost 5 bases and 8 bases, in that order; junction bases with no gene match: 2. CDR3 DNA: TGTGCCAGCAGGCTAGCGGGAGCTACGCAGTATTTT. It is translated as CASRLAGATQYF.

Turning to this clonotype: One end of the junction fails to match germline, which may point to a read error. The V gene is TRBV5-1, the J gene TRBJ2-3; D perhaps matches TRBD1 (6 bases). This CDR3 spans 16 amino acids. Per germline, CDR1 SGHRS and CDR2 YFSETQ. The CDR3: CASSPHNRDSTGTQYF. The CDR3 nucleotides are TGCGCCAGCAGCCCTCACAACAGGGATAGCACAGGTACGCAGTATTTT.

The table lists this clonotype with a count of one. The chain uses TRBV18 and TRBJ1-6, with D possibly matching TRBD1 (5 bases). V was trimmed by 6 bases and J by 10 bases, leaving 22 bases between them. The length of the CDR3 is 16 residues. Germline CDR1 is KGHSH and CDR2 is LQKENI. The CDR3 region is CASSSQGGATASPLHF. CDR3 in DNA: TGTGCCAGCTCTTCTCAGGGAGGGGCCACAGCCTCACCCCTCCACTTT.

This clonotype was counted only a few times. This rearrangement joins TRBV2 to TRBJ2-5; D is undetermined. V lost 2 bases to trimming and J lost 4 bases, with 5 bases between them. Germline V gene lookup returns CDR1 SNHLY and CDR2 FYNNEI. CDR3 length equals 12 residues. CDR3: CASSEMGETQYF. The DNA of the CDR3 is TGTGCCAGCAGTGAAATGGGAGAGACCCAGTACTTC. The full variable domain, its missing parts supplied by reference TRBV2 and TRBJ2-5, is EPEVTQTPSHQVTQMGQEVILRCVPISNHLYFYWYRQILGQKVEFLVSFYNNEISEKSEIFDDQFSVERPDGSNFTLKIRSTKLEDSAMYFCASSEMGETQYFGPGTRLLVL.

V is TRBV20-1 and J is TRBJ1-5; 9 nucleotides match TRBD1. Germline V CDR1 and CDR2: DFQATT, SNEGSKA (reference sequence). The CDR3 totals 13 residues. V shed 6 bases and J 7 bases; nucleotides not matched to a gene: 7. The CDR3: CSARTGVRQPQHF. The CDR3 coding sequence is TGCAGTGCCCGGACAGGGGTTAGGCAGCCCCAGCATTTT.